This is a list of T cell receptor beta chains from one sample in a study of lymphopenia after photon versus proton radiotherapy. Here immunoSEQ multiplex PCR was the method, and the copy in TCRdb shows in-frame clones only, minus some. The sample comprises over 50,000 clones, approximately 86% of which are singletons, and about 2.3% rests with the top ten. Sequenced material: peripheral blood, taken from a patient treated with photon-based radiotherapy. Source of these receptors: a man aged 40-49 years with gastric cancer. Each CDR3 is given with its conserved first and last residue. The D gene is left open where the match is weak. Some rows mark clone size as missing; the rest say once, few, many or name a class of expanded clone.

d_call: TRBD1
v_call: TRBV6-1
j_call: TRBJ2-7
clone_size: NA
cdr3_nt: TGTGCCAGCACCATGGACAGGGGCCTATTGGAGCAGTACTTC
cdr3_aa: CASTMDRGLLEQYF

d_call: NA
v_call: TRBV5-1
j_call: TRBJ2-7
clone_size: few
cdr3_nt: TGCGCCAGCAGCTTGTCAGGCGCTACTATCCACGAGCAGTACTTC
cdr3_aa: CASSLSGATIHEQYF

d_call: NA
v_call: TRBV19
j_call: TRBJ1-4
clone_size: NA
cdr3_nt: TGTGCCAGTAGTATCGCGGGGGCTTCTAATGAAAAACTGTTTTTT
cdr3_aa: CASSIAGASNEKLFF

d_call: NA
v_call: TRBV7-9
j_call: TRBJ1-2
clone_size: NA
cdr3_nt: TGTGCCAGCATCCCGGGACAAAACTATGGCTACACCTTC
cdr3_aa: CASIPGQNYGYTF

d_call: NA
v_call: TRBV5-4
j_call: TRBJ1-2
clone_size: NA
cdr3_nt: TGTGCCAGCAGCTTGGGGGACGGGGCCTATGGCTACACCTTC
cdr3_aa: CASSLGDGAYGYTF

d_call: NA
v_call: TRBV9
j_call: TRBJ1-1
clone_size: NA
cdr3_nt: TGTGCCAGCAGCGTAGACGGGGGCACTGAAGCTTTCTTT
cdr3_aa: CASSVDGGTEAFF

d_call: NA
v_call: TRBV7-6
j_call: TRBJ2-7
clone_size: once
cdr3_nt: TGTGCCAGCAGCCGTCAGGAGGGCCCCTACGAGCAGTACTTC
cdr3_aa: CASSRQEGPYEQYF

d_call: NA
v_call: TRBV9
j_call: TRBJ1-6
clone_size: few
cdr3_nt: TGTGCCAGCAGCCATCAGGCGGGGTCGGCCCTCCACTTT
cdr3_aa: CASSHQAGSALHF

d_call: TRBD1
v_call: TRBV10-3
j_call: TRBJ1-2
clone_size: NA
cdr3_nt: TGTGCCATCAGTCCGGGACAGGGGGGGACTAACTATGGCTACACCTTC
cdr3_aa: CAISPGQGGTNYGYTF

d_call: TRBD1
v_call: TRBV18
j_call: TRBJ2-2
clone_size: NA
cdr3_nt: TGTGCCAGCTCACTGACAGGGAATACCGGGGAGCTGTTTTTT
cdr3_aa: CASSLTGNTGELFF

d_call: TRBD2
v_call: TRBV5-1
j_call: TRBJ2-5
clone_size: NA
cdr3_nt: TGCGCCAGCAGCTTGCGAAGCGGGGGGGCTGAGGAGACCCAGTACTTC
cdr3_aa: CASSLRSGGAEETQYF

d_call: NA
v_call: TRBV4-1
j_call: TRBJ2-5
clone_size: NA
cdr3_nt: TGCGCCAGCAGCCAAGGGGTGCAAGGTCGGTGGGAGACCCAGTACTTC
cdr3_aa: CASSQGVQGRWETQYF

d_call: NA
v_call: TRBV6-1
j_call: TRBJ1-1
clone_size: NA
cdr3_nt: TGTGCCAGCAGCGAAACATGGAACACTGAAGCTTTCTTT
cdr3_aa: CASSETWNTEAFF

d_call: TRBD1
v_call: TRBV19
j_call: TRBJ1-2
clone_size: NA
cdr3_nt: TGTGCCAGTAGTATAGGCCCAGGACAGGCAGGCACCTTC
cdr3_aa: CASSIGPGQAGTF

d_call: TRBD2
v_call: TRBV19
j_call: TRBJ2-5
clone_size: NA
cdr3_nt: TGTGCCAGTAGTATAGATCTTAGCGGGGGGTTCCAAGAGACCCAGTACTTC
cdr3_aa: CASSIDLSGGFQETQYF